The present T cell receptor beta chain was sequenced within a study of human T cells and chemical hapten exposure. Study-wide results and limits: TCRs whose frequency exceeded 1 in 1000 remained the same following DPC sensitization.

This clonotype was found many times. Its target is not known. Time point in this sample: healthy volunteer bleed at 6 weeks. Extraction yielded total RNA from whole blood (unfractionated). Individual cDNA molecules had unique molecular identifiers attached to them by the library. A single record per CDR3 protein comes from TCRdb applying MiXCR to the RACE reads. The sample has about 79,000 distinct CDR3 sequences; 8.6% are singletons. The V gene end was trimmed by 6 bases and the J gene end by 4 bases; junction bases not matched to a gene: 5. Per the germline V gene, CDR1 is MRHNA and CDR2 is SNTAGT. This CDR3 has 15 amino acids.

The chain links TRBV6-4 to TRBJ2-3, with 12 nucleotides matching TRBD2. Sequenced sample: whole blood. The TCR sequence derives from a male donor in good health. Some clones in this sample may be carry-over from other donors' samples. CDR3 sequence reads: CASSRLAGEADTQYF. CDR3 DNA sequence: TGTGCCAGCAGCCGACTAGCGGGAGAAGCAGATACGCAGTATTTT.